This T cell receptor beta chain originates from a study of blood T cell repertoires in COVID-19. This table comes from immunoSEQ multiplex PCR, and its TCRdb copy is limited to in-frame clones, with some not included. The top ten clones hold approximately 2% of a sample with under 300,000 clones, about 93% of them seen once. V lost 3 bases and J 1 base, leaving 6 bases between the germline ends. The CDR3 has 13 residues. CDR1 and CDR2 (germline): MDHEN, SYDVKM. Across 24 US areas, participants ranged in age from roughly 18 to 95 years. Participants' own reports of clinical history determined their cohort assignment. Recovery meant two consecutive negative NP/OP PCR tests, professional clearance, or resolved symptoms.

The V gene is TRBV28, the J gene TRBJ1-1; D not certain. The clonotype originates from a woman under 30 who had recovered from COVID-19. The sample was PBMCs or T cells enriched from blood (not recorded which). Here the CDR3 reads CASSLLENTEAFF. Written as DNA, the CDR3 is TGTGCCAGCAGTTTGTTAGAGAACACTGAAGCTTTCTTT.